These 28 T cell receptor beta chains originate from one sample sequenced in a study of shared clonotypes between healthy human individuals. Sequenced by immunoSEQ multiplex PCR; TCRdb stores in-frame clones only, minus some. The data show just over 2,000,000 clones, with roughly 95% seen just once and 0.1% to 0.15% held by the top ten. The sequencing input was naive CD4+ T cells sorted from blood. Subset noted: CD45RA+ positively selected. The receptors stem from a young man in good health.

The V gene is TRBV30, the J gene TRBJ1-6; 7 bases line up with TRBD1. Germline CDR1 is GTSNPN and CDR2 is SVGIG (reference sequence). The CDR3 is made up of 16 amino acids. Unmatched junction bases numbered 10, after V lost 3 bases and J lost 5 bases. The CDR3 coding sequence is TGTGCCTGGAGAGGTGGAAAGGGGGCCCATAATTCACCCCTCCACTTT. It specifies CAWRGGKGAHNSPLHF.

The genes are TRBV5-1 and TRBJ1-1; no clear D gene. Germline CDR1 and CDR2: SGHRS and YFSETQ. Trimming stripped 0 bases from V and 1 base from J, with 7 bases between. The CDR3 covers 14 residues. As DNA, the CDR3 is TGCGCCAGCAGCTTGGACAGCCAGAACACTGAAGCTTTCTTT. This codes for CASSLDSQNTEAFF.

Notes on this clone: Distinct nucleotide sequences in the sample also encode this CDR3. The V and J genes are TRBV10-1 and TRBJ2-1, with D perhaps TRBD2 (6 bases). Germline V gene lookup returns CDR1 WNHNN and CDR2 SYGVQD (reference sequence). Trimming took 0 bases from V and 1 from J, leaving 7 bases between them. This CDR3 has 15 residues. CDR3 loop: CASSESGGSYNEQFF. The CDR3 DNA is TGCGCCAGCAGTGAGTCGGGGGGTTCCTACAATGAGCAGTTCTTC.

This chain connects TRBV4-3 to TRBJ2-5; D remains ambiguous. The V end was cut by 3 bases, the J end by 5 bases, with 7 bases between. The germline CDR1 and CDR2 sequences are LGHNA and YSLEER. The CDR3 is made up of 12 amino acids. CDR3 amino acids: CASSHGRETQYF. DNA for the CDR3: TGCGCCAGCAGCCATGGTCGGGAGACCCAGTACTTC.

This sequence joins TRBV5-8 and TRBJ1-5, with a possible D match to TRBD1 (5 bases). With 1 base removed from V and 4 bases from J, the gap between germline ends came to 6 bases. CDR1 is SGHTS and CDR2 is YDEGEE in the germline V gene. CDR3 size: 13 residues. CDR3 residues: CASSLRGNQPQHF. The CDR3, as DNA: TGTGCCAGCAGCTTGCGGGGGAATCAGCCCCAGCATTTT.

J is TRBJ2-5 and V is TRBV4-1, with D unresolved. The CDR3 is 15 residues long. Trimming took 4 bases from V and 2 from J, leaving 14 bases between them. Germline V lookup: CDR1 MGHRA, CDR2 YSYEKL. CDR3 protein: CASSLSPRTQETQYF. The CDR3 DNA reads TGCGCCAGCAGCCTCTCCCCGCGGACGCAAGAGACCCAGTACTTC.

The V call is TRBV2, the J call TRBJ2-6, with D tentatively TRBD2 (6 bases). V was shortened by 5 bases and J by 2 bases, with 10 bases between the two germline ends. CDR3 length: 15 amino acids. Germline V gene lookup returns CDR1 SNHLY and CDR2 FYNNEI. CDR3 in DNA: TGTGCCAGCAGTCCGACTAGGCCTGGGGCCAACGTCCTGACTTTC. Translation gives CASSPTRPGANVLTF.

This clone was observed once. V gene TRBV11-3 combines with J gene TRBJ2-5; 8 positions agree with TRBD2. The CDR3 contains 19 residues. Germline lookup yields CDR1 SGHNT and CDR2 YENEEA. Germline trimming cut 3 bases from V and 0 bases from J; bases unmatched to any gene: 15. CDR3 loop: CASSFVRLSGGPYQETQYF. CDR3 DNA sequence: TGTGCCAGCAGCTTTGTAAGACTAAGCGGGGGACCGTACCAAGAGACCCAGTACTTC.

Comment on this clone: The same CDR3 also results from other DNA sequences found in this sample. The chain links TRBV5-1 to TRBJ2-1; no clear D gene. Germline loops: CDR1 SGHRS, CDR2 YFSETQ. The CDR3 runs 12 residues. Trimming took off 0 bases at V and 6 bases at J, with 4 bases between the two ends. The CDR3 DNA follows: TGCGCCAGCAGCTTGGGCCCCAATGAGCAGTTCTTC. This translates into CASSLGPNEQFF.

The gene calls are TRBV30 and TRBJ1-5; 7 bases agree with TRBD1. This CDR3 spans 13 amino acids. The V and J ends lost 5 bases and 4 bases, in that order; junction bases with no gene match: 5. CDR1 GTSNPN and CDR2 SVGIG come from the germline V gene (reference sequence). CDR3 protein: CAWGRDRNQPQHF. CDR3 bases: TGTGCCTGGGGCCGGGACAGAAATCAGCCCCAGCATTTT. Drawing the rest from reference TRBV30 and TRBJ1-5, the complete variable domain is SQTIHQWPATLVQPVGSPLSLECTVEGTSNPNLYWYRQAAGRGLQLLFYSVGIGQISSEVPQNLSASRPQDRQFILSSKKLLLSDSGFYLCAWGRDRNQPQHFGDGTRLSIL.

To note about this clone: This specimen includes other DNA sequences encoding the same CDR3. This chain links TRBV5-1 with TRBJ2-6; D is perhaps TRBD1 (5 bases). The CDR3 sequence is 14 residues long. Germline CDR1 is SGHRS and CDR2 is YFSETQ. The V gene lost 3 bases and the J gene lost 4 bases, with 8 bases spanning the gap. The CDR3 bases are TGCGCCAGCAGCTCAGGGTCCGGGGCCAACGTCCTGACTTTC. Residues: CASSSGSGANVLTF.

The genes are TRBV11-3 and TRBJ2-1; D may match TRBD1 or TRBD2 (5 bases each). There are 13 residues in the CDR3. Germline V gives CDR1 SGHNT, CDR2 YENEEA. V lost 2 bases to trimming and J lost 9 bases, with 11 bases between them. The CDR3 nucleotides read TGTGCCAGCAGCTTATACCCAGGGAGTGAGCAGTTCTTC. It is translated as CASSLYPGSEQFF.

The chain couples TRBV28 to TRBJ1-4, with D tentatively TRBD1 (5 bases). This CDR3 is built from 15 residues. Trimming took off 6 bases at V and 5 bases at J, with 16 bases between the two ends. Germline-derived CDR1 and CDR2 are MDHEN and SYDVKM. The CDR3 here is CASRGHRVLNEKLFF. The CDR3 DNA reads TGTGCCAGCAGAGGACATCGAGTCCTAAATGAAAAACTGTTTTTT. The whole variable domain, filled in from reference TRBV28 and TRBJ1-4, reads DVKVTQSSRYLVKRTGEKVFLECVQDMDHENMFWYRQDPGLGLRLIYFSYDVKMKEKGDIPEGYSVSREKKERFSLILESASTNQTSMYLCASRGHRVLNEKLFFGSGTQLSVL.

The CDR3 protein is CAWSVPGSAPYEQYF. CDR3 sequence (DNA): TGTGCCTGGAGTGTACCGGGTAGCGCTCCCTACGAGCAGTACTTC. The genes are TRBV30 and TRBJ2-7; D is possibly TRBD2 (5 bases). The germline V gene has CDR1 GTSNPN and CDR2 SVGIG (reference sequence). The CDR3 runs 15 residues. Trimming removed 0 bases at V and 2 bases at J, with 14 bases between.

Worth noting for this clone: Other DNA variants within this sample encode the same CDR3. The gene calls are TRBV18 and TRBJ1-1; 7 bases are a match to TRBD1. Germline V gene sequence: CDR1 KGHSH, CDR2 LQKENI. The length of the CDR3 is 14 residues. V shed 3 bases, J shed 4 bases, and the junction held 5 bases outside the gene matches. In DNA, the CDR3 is TGTGCCAGCTCACCGACAGGGACGGGCACTGAAGCTTTCTTT. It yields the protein CASSPTGTGTEAFF. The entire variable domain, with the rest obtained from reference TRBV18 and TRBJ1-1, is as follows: NAGVMQNPRHLVRRRGQEARLRCSPMKGHSHVYWYRQLPEEGLKFMVYLQKENIIDESGMPKERFSAEFPKEGPSILRIQQVVRGDSAAYFCASSPTGTGTEAFFGQGTRLTVV.

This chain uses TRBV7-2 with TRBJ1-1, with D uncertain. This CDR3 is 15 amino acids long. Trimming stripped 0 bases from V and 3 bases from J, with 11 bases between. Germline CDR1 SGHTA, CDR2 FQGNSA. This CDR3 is CASSLASRSDTEAFF. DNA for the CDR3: TGTGCCAGCAGCTTAGCGTCCAGATCTGACACTGAAGCTTTCTTT.

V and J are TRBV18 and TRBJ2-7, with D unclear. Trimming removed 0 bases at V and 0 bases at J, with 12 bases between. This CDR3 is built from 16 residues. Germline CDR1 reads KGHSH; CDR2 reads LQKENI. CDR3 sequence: CASSPPGWQTSYEQYF. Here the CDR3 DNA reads TGTGCCAGCTCACCACCCGGTTGGCAGACCTCCTACGAGCAGTACTTC.

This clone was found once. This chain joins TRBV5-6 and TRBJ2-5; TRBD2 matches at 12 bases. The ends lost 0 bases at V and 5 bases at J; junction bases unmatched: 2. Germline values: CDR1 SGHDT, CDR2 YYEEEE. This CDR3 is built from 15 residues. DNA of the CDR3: TGTGCCAGCAGCTTGGAACTAGCGGGAGGTGAGACCCAGTACTTC. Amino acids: CASSLELAGGETQYF.

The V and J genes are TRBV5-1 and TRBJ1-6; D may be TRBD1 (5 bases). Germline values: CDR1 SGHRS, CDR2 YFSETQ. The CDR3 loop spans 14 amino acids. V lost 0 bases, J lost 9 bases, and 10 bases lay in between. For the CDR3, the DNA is TGCGCCAGCAGCTTGGCAGGGTCGAGTTCACCCCTCCACTTT. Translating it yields CASSLAGSSSPLHF.

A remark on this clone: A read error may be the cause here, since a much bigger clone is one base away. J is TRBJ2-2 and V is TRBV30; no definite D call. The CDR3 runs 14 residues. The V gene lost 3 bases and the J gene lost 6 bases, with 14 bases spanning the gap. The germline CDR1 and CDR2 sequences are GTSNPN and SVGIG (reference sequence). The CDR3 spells CAWRFARGAGELFF. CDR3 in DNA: TGTGCCTGGAGGTTCGCGAGAGGTGCCGGGGAGCTGTTTTTT.

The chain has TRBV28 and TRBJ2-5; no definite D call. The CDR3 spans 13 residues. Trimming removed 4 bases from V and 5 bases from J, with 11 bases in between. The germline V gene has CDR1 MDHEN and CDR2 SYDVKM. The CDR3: CASSYSRMETQYF. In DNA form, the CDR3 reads TGTGCCAGCAGTTACAGCAGGATGGAGACCCAGTACTTC.

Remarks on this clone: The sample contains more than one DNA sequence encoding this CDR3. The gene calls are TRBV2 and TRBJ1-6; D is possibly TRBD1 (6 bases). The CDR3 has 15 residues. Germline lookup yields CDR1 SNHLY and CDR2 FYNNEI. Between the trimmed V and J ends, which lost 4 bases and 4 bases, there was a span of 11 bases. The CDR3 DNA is TGTGCCAGCAGTGTTGAGGGGGATTATAATTCACCCCTCCACTTT. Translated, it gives CASSVEGDYNSPLHF.

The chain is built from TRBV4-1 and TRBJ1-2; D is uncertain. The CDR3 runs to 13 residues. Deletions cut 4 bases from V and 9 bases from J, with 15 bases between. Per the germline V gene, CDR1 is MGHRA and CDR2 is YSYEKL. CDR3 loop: CASSPPGGSRYTF. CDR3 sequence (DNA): TGCGCCAGCAGCCCCCCTGGCGGTAGCCGCTACACCTTC.

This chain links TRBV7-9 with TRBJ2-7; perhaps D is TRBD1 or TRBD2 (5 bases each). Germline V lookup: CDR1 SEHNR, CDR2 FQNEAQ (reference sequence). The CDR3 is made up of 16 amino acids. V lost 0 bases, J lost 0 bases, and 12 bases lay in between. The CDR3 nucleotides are TGTGCCAGCAGCTTAGCGCAGGGTGGGGGCTCCTACGAGCAGTACTTC. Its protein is CASSLAQGGGSYEQYF.

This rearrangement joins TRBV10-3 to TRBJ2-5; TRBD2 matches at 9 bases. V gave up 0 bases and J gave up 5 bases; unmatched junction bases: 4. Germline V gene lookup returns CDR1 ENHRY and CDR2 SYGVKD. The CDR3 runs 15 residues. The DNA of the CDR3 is TGTGCCATCAGTGAGTCGAATGCGGGGGGGGAGACCCAGTACTTC. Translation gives CAISESNAGGETQYF.

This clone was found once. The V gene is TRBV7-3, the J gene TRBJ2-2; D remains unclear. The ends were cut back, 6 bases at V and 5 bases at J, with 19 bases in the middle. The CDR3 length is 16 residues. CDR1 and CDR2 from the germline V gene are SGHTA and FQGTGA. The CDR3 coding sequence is TGTGCCAGCAGGCGGCCGAAACTTCTGGAGACCGGGGAGCTGTTTTTT. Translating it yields CASRRPKLLETGELFF.

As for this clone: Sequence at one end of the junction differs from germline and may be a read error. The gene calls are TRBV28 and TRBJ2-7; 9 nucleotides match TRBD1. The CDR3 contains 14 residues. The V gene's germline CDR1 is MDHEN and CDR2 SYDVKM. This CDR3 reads CASSPENTGGLSRF. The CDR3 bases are TGTGCCAGCAGTCCCGAGAACACAGGGGGCCTAAGTCGCTTC. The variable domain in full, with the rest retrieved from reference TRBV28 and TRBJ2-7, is DVKVTQSSRYLVKRTGEKVFLECVQDMDHENMFWYRQDPGLGLRLIYFSYDVKMKEKGDIPEGYSVSREKKERFSLILESASTNQTSMYLCASSPENTGGLSRFGPGTRLTVT.

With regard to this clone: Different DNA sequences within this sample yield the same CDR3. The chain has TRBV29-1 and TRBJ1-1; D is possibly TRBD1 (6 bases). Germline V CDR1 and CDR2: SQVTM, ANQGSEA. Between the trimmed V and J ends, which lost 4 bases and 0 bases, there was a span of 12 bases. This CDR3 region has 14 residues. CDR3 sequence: CSVATGTLNTEAFF. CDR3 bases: TGCAGCGTTGCTACCGGGACACTGAACACTGAAGCTTTCTTT.